The rows below give T cell receptor beta chains drawn from one sample of a study of PD-1 blockade in classical Hodgkin lymphoma. The method was immunoSEQ multiplex PCR; TCRdb's version includes in-frame clones alone and lacks a portion of them. The data hold about 85,000 clones, with around 90% observed a single time. The sequencing here drew on peripheral blood mononuclear cells (PBMCs), taken before the second cycle of nivolumab. These receptors all come from a human donor with classical Hodgkin lymphoma. The CDR3 runs from the conserved cysteine through the conserved F or W. The order of the fields is V gene, J gene, clone size, D gene, CDR3 DNA, CDR3 protein. D genes are given only for firm matches. Size is omitted from some rows. Given values are once, few, many or a class for expanded clones.

TRBV2	TRBJ2-7	NA	NA	TGTGCCAGCAGTATGACAGGCTTCTCCTACGAGCAGTACTTC	CASSMTGFSYEQYF
TRBV15	TRBJ2-1	NA	NA	TGTGCCACCAGCAGTTCCAACACGGGAAATGAGCAGTTCTTC	CATSSSNTGNEQFF
TRBV28	TRBJ2-7	NA	NA	TGTGCCAGCAGTTACCAAGGTTCCTACGAGCAGTACTTC	CASSYQGSYEQYF
TRBV18	TRBJ2-7	NA	NA	TGTGCCAGCTCACAGACGCAATACGAGCAGTACTTC	CASSQTQYEQYF
TRBV6-5	TRBJ1-1	NA	NA	TGTGCCAGCAGTTACTATGGGAACACTGAAGCTTTCTTT	CASSYYGNTEAFF
TRBV7-9	TRBJ1-3	NA	TRBD1	TGTGCCAGCAGATCAGAACAGGGGTCTGGAAACACCATATATTTT	CASRSEQGSGNTIYF
TRBV30	TRBJ2-1	NA	TRBD2	TGTGCCTGGAGGGGTAGCGGGTCGGGGGAGCAGTTCTTC	CAWRGSGSGEQFF
TRBV5-1	TRBJ2-5	NA	TRBD1	TGCGCCAGCACCAGGGACAGGGGGCAGGATGAGACCCAGTACTTC	CASTRDRGQDETQYF
TRBV10-3	TRBJ1-2	NA	TRBD1	TGTGCCATCAGTACAGGGGGCGCGTCGGGCTACACCTTC	CAISTGGASGYTF
TRBV28	TRBJ2-3	once	NA	TGTGCCACCTCAAGCGGTCAGTTTAGCACAGATACGCAGTATTTT	CATSSGQFSTDTQYF